This T cell receptor beta chain was found in a study of T-cell memory formation after mild COVID-19 (dated by TCRdb to 2020 to 2022). Looking at the study overall: Most TCR sequence clusters were specific to one of the two donors. In a couple of donors, T-cell clones that expanded and contracted after mild COVID-19 were followed by sequencing TCRalpha and TCRbeta repertoires longitudinally. The cohort was made up of two young adult volunteers, one female and one male, who were previously healthy. What the study reported, not specific to this receptor: The detection of some responding clones in pre-infection memory suggests that pre-existing cross-reactive memory T cells joined the SARS-CoV-2 response. Contracting CD4+ clones were found mainly in CM and EM memory subsets, while CD8+ clones were enriched in EMRA. SARS-CoV-2 specificity of the second-wave clones peaking on day 37 was not confirmed. From day 15 to 85, contracting clones showed balanced CD4/CD8 phenotypes, whereas a second wave of clones that expanded from day 15 to 37 leaned towards CD4+. Only two mild cases were covered by the study, and larger cohorts that include severe cases with pre-infection samples were considered necessary.

On this clonotype itself: Which antigen it targets is not known. No qualities accompany the bases; no much larger clone lies one base away.

PBMCs were isolated by Ficoll-Paque density gradient centrifugation. CDR1 and CDR2, per the germline V gene (reference sequence), are LNHDA and SQIVND. Reading from cysteine to phenylalanine, the CDR3 counts 13 amino acids. CDR3 DNA is the only sequence kept; it has 39 bases, read in frame from the first base. Relative to germline, V is missing 3 bases and J is missing 3 bases, with 0 bases of the junction outside any gene match. Sequencing took place on an Illumina NovaSeq 6000. cDNA libraries for TCRalpha and TCRbeta were prepared by 5'RACE using constant-segment primers, with sample barcodes and unique molecular identifiers added. Trizol reagent was used to extract RNA from every sample. Amplification of the libraries took two PCR steps, and the second step added a second sample barcode plus Illumina TruSeq adapters. Sequencing of the libraries was done on an Illumina NovaSeq, producing 2 x 150 bp paired-end reads. In the original analysis: With migec v1.2.7, reads were demultiplexed and then collapsed into UMI-guided consensus sequences. With mixcr v2.1.11, UMI consensuses were aligned to TRA and TRB V and J templates and assembled into clonotypes. A clonotype was counted as expanded or contracted only when both edgeR and NoisET called the clonotype significant, with the noise models trained on biological replicates. edgeR calls used a false discovery rate-adjusted p below 0.01 and a log2 fold-change threshold of 1. As an exploratory analysis of dynamics, max-normalized trajectories of the 1000 most abundant clonotypes were examined with PCA combined with hierarchical clustering. Separately sequenced CD4+ and CD8+ repertoires were used to assign a CD4 or CD8 phenotype to each responding clone. TCRdb reanalyzed the raw reads on its own, using fastp at Q25 for trimming and MiXCR for clone calling, and kept in-frame beta chains. Every entry covers one CDR3 protein and lists the most common genes and DNA from its rows. TCRdb, not the original authors, processed these V and J calls. This sample comprises about 420,000 distinct CDR3 sequences, 23% of them detected only once. Jointly, the top ten make up roughly 14% of the sample.

The receptor comes from an adult woman who had mild COVID-19 (a few samples of this study predate the infection). The sample titles of this study are shuffled in the database, so cell type and time point are left out; the donor was told from shared clones. Source material: PBMCs or a T cell subset sorted from them (not recorded which). The receptor chain draws on TRBV19 and TRBJ2-7, and 9 junction bases match TRBD1. The CDR3 sequence is CASSMGQGYEQYF. Read as DNA, the sequence is TGTGCCAGTAGTATGGGACAGGGCTACGAGCAGTACTTC.